A selection of T cell receptor beta chains follows, all from one sample in a study of blood T cell repertoires in COVID-19. The repertoire was sequenced with immunoSEQ multiplex PCR; TCRdb's copy has only in-frame clones and lacks some. The profile shows tens of thousands of clones, approximately 77% of them singletons. Sequences were obtained from peripheral blood. These receptors were obtained from a human donor in a cohort sampled during active COVID-19. The CDR3 runs from the conserved cysteine through the conserved F or W. Fields, in order: CDR3 length, D gene, J gene, V gene, clone size, CDR3 DNA, CDR3 protein. D genes are given only for firm matches. Clone size is stated in some rows and not others, as once, few, many or a class when expanded.

15 | - | TRBJ2-3 | TRBV27 | - | TGTGCCAGCAACCAGGGGCCGGGGAGCACAGATACGCAGTATTTT | CASNQGPGSTDTQYF
16 | - | TRBJ1-5 | TRBV10-1 | few | TGCGCCAGCAGTTTTCTCCCTCAGGGGCGCAATCAGCCCCAGCATTTT | CASSFLPQGRNQPQHF
15 | - | TRBJ1-5 | TRBV5-6 | - | TGTGCCAGCAGCAGAGGGGGTTGGGGCAATCAGCCCCAGCATTTT | CASSRGGWGNQPQHF
13 | TRBD1 | TRBJ2-7 | TRBV5-1 | - | TGCGCCAGCAGCTGGGGACAGCAACTCGAGCAGTACTTC | CASSWGQQLEQYF
15 | TRBD1 | TRBJ1-5 | TRBV30 | - | TGTGCCTGGAGTCCACAGGGGGCTCGTAATCAGCCCCAGCATTTT | CAWSPQGARNQPQHF
15 | - | TRBJ2-3 | TRBV28 | - | TGTGCCAGCAATGAGGGCTGGCGGAGCACAGATACGCAGTATTTT | CASNEGWRSTDTQYF
16 | - | TRBJ1-5 | TRBV19 | - | TGTGCCAGTAGTATCCTACTCGGGGTGGGCAATCAGCCCCAGCATTTT | CASSILLGVGNQPQHF
14 | TRBD2 | TRBJ2-5 | TRBV19 | - | TGTGCCAGTAGCCCGGGACTAGCGGGAGAGACCCAGTACTTC | CASSPGLAGETQYF
17 | - | TRBJ2-5 | TRBV18 | - | TGTGCCAGCTCACCAGTCCCCCCTACAGGGAACCAAGAGACCCAGTACTTC | CASSPVPPTGNQETQYF
16 | - | TRBJ1-4 | TRBV5-8 | - | TGTGCCAGCAGCTTGGCGACAGGTTCAACTAATGAAAAACTGTTTTTT | CASSLATGSTNEKLFF
12 | - | TRBJ1-2 | TRBV2 | - | TGTGCCAGCCAGGGTACTAACTATGGCTACACCTTC | CASQGTNYGYTF
15 | - | TRBJ2-3 | TRBV5-1 | once | TGCGCCAGCAGGGGCAGGGGGGCTAGCACAGATACGCAGTATTTT | CASRGRGASTDTQYF
17 | TRBD1 | TRBJ1-3 | TRBV10-3 | - | TGTGCCATCAGTGCGACGCTTACAGGGGTTCTTGGAAACACCATATATTTT | CAISATLTGVLGNTIYF
11 | - | TRBJ1-1 | TRBV5-1 | - | TGCGCCAGCCGGGGGGACACTGAAGCTTTCTTT | CASRGDTEAFF
12 | - | TRBJ1-1 | TRBV19 | - | TGTGCCAGTACCGCGACCGAAAGGGGAGCTTTCTTT | CASTATERGAFF
16 | - | TRBJ1-6 | TRBV3-1/TRBV3-2 | few | TGTGCCAGCAGCCCACCCTACGCGGCCCCGAATTCACCCCTCCACTTT | CASSPPYAAPNSPLHF
15 | TRBD2 | TRBJ2-5 | TRBV5-5 | - | TGTGCCAGCAGCTTTCAAGCGGGGGTACAAGAGACCCAGTACTTC | CASSFQAGVQETQYF
14 | TRBD1 | TRBJ2-7 | TRBV5-1 | - | TGCGCCAGCAGCTCGGGACAGGGAGCCTACGAGCAGTACTTC | CASSSGQGAYEQYF
14 | TRBD1 | TRBJ2-2 | TRBV28 | - | TGTGCCAGCAGCCGGACGACAGGGTCCGGGGAGCTGTTTTTT | CASSRTTGSGELFF
15 | - | TRBJ1-5 | TRBV5-1 | - | TGCGCCAGCAGCCGGGAGGGCAGAACTAATCAGCCCCAGCATTTT | CASSREGRTNQPQHF